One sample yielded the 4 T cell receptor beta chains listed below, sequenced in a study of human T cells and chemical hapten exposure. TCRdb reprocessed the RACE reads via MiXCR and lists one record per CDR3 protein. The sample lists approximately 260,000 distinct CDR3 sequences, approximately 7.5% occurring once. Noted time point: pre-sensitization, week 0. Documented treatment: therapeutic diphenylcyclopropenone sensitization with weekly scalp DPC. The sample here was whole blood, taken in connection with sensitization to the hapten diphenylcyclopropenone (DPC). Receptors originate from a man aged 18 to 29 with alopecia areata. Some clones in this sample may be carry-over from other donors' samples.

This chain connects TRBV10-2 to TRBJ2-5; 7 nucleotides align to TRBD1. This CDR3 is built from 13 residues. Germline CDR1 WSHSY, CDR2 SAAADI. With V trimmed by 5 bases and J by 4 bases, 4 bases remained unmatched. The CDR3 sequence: CASSLDRSETQYF. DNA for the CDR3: TGCGCCAGCAGTTTGGACAGGTCAGAGACCCAGTACTTC.

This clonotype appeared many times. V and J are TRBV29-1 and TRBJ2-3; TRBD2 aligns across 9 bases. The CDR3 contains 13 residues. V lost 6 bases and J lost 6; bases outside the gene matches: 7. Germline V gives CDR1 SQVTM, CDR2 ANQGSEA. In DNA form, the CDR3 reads TGCAGCGTAAGTAGCGGGGGATCGGATACGCAGTATTTT. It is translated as CSVSSGGSDTQYF.

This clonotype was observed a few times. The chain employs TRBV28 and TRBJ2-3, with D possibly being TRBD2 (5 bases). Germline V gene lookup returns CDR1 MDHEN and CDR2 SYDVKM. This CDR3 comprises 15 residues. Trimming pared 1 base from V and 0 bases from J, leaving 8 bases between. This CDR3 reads CASSLFRGSTDTQYF. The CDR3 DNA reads TGTGCCAGCAGTTTATTTCGGGGTAGCACAGATACGCAGTATTTT.

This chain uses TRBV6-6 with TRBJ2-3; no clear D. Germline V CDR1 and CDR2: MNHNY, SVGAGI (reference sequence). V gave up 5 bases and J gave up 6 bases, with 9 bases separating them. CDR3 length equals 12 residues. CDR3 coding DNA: TGTGCCAGCAGTCCCTCCCAGGATACGCAGTATTTT. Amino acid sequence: CASSPSQDTQYF.